This TCR beta chain came from a study of blood T cell repertoires in COVID-19. The CDR3 totals 12 residues. Germline V gene lookup returns CDR1 LGHDT and CDR2 YNNKEL (reference sequence). V was cut by 4 bases and J by 8 bases, with 8 bases left in between. Only in-frame clones appear in the TCRdb table, and some are missing; sequencing was by immunoSEQ multiplex PCR. Of hundreds of thousands of clones in the sample, 80% to 90% were seen once. Sequencing used peripheral blood. The V gene is TRBV3-1 (or the pseudogene TRBV3-2), the J gene TRBJ2-2, with D tentatively TRBD2 (5 bases). The TCR originated in a woman aged 30 to 39 with active or convalescent COVID-19. CDR3 sequence reads: CASSPGEGELFF. The CDR3 bases are TGTGCCAGCAGCCCCGGGGAAGGGGAGCTGTTTTTT.